The T cell receptor (beta chain) under discussion was sequenced for a study of T cells in tuberculosis. Cells were sorted from thawed PBMC rested overnight and stained with GMM-loaded CD1B tetramer, viability dye and anti-CD3. C32 glucose monomycolate from Rhodococcus equi was loaded onto the CD1B tetramers. General observations from the study: T cells binding CD1B-GMM tetramer weakly possibly escaped the sort.

The length of the CDR3 is 14 residues. The germline V and J ends were trimmed by 1 base and 4 bases, with 11 bases remaining between them. CDR1 SGHKS and CDR2 YYEKEE come from the germline V gene (reference sequence). Profiling relied on immunoSEQ multiplex PCR, and the TCRdb table lists in-frame clones only, not all of them. The profile shows about 59,000 clones, 81% of them singletons. The chain links TRBV5-5 to TRBJ1-2; no clear D. The material sequenced was CD1b-GMM tetramer-negative cells sorted from PBMCs. This receptor was taken from an adult woman with latent tuberculosis. The CDR3 region is CASSLRQGGYGYTF. The CDR3, as DNA: TGTGCCAGCAGCTTGCGTCAAGGCGGCTATGGCTACACCTTC. Together with reference TRBV5-5 and TRBJ1-2, the CDR3 gives the full variable domain: DAGVTQSPTHLIKTRGQQVTLRCSPISGHKSVSWYQQVLGQGPQFIFQYYEKEERGRGNFPDRFSARQFPNYSSELNVNALLLGDSALYLCASSLRQGGYGYTFGSGTRLTVV.